The clone carrying this TCR beta chain appeared a single time. The data originate from a study of shared clonotypes between healthy human individuals. CDR3 size: 14 residues. Trimming removed 0 bases at V and 3 bases at J, with 9 bases between. The germline CDR1 and CDR2 sequences are LNHNV and YYDKDF (reference sequence). TCRdb's table, derived via immunoSEQ multiplex PCR, lists solely in-frame clones and lacks some. The sample has 450,000 to 500,000 clones; over 70% are singletons. Sequenced sample: PBMCs. The receptor was derived from a woman aged 40-49 years in good health. Some clones in this sample may be carry-over from other donors' samples. The chain employs TRBV15 and TRBJ2-7; D not certain. CDR3: CATSRDLGFYEQYF. The CDR3 region has the DNA TGTGCCACCAGCAGAGATTTGGGTTTCTACGAGCAGTACTTC.